Listed below are T cell receptor beta chains from one sample, sequenced in a study of monozygotic twins with inflammatory bowel disease. TCRdb processed the 5' RACE reads again and assigns one entry to each CDR3 protein, with no DNA. With about 170,000 distinct CDR3 sequences in the sample, the ten largest clones hold roughly 3%. Sequences were obtained from blood. The source is a human donor with ulcerative colitis or Crohn's disease, or a healthy co-twin of an affected twin (not recorded which). The CDR3 runs from the conserved cysteine through the conserved F or W.

v_gene	j_gene	CDR3aa
TRBV19	TRBJ2-5	CASSERTKETQYF
TRBV7-9	TRBJ2-2	CASSLLQGAGELFF
TRBV9	TRBJ1-3	CASSAKWGTTRSGNTIYF
TRBV29-1	TRBJ2-1	CSAVAGLYNEQFF
TRBV7-9	TRBJ2-7	CASSSRTLLSYEQYF
TRBV3-1	TRBJ2-1	CASSQPPTKEREQFF
TRBV29-1	TRBJ2-6	CSVERGSGANVLTF
TRBV5-5	TRBJ1-6	CASSLGRSSYNSPLHF
TRBV24-1	TRBJ2-1	CATGLAGGPDEQFF
TRBV5-1	TRBJ2-7	CASSLAWGPLYEQYF
TRBV9	TRBJ1-5	CASSVGGSQPQHF
TRBV28	TRBJ2-4	CASSRIHRDRLFLAKNIQYF
TRBV28	TRBJ2-1	CASSLIQSYNEQFF
TRBV7-2	TRBJ2-7	CASSSKEGTSGHEQYF
TRBV20-1	TRBJ2-5	CSANPIVAGAHQETQYF
TRBV20-1	TRBJ2-1	CSARDPDRGIYNEQFF
TRBV5-1	TRBJ2-1	CASSLYSLAGGNGEQFF
TRBV28	TRBJ2-4	CASSHYRGGKNIQYF
TRBV3-1	TRBJ2-1	CASSQTSGLAGNNEQFF
TRBV11-2	TRBJ2-7	CASSVQRQGEQYF
TRBV20-1	TRBJ2-7	CSASTTGGGFYEQYF
TRBV7-8	TRBJ2-1	CASSSGPYGSYNEQFF
TRBV6-6	TRBJ2-7	CASSSRGAYEQYF
TRBV5-1	TRBJ2-5	CASRPRGQVETQYF
TRBV25-1	TRBJ2-7	CASSPTTDSYEQYF
TRBV4-1	TRBJ2-1	CASSQGVREGYEQFF
TRBV9	TRBJ1-2	CASSSGQGDYGYTF
TRBV12-3/TRBV12-4	TRBJ2-5	CASSLGGLAGGRETQYF
TRBV28	TRBJ2-7	CASSSSSGARYEQYF
TRBV5-1	TRBJ2-1	CASSPPQGGSEQFF
TRBV27	TRBJ1-2	CASSFLPGQGGGYTF
TRBV7-3	TRBJ2-1	CASSSLAGGWNEQFF
TRBV12-3/TRBV12-4	TRBJ2-1	CASSDSGADNEQFF
TRBV4-2	TRBJ1-1	CASSQGGIGDTEAFF
TRBV4-1	TRBJ2-1	CASSQGISSYYNEQFF
TRBV5-1	TRBJ2-1	CASSLVRNYNEQFF
TRBV20-1	TRBJ2-1	CSARGASGRAYNEQFF
TRBV20-1	TRBJ2-7	CSARDQVYEQYF
TRBV6-2/TRBV6-3	TRBJ2-1	CASSYDSDSYNEQFF
TRBV13	TRBJ2-2	CASSFGTRGNTGELFF
TRBV3-1	TRBJ1-1	CASSHSLRAGQNTEAFF
TRBV30	TRBJ2-3	CAWSVSLAGGLTDTQYF
TRBV3-1	TRBJ2-7	CASSQGLAGGLYEQYF
TRBV20-1	TRBJ2-7	CSATGLAGVYEQYF
TRBV10-3	TRBJ1-5	CAISDPGGGQPQHF